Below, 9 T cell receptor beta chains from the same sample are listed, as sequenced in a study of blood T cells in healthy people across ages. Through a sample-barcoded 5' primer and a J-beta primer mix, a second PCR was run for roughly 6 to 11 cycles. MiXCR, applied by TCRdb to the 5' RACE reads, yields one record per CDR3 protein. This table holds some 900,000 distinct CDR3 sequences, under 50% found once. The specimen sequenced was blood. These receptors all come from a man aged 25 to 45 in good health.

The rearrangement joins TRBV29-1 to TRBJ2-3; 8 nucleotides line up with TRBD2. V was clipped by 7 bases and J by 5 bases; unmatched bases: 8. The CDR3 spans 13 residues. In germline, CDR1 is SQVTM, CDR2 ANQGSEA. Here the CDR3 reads CSGGGAGGDTQYF. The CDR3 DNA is TGCAGCGGGGGAGGTGCGGGGGGAGATACGCAGTATTTT.

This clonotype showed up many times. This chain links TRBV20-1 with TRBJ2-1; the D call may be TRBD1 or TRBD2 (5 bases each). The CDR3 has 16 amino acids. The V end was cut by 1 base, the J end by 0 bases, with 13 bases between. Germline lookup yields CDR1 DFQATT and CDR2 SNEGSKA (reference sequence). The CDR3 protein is CSARATGTVSYNEQFF. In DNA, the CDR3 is TGCAGTGCTAGAGCTACCGGGACGGTCTCCTACAATGAGCAGTTCTTC.

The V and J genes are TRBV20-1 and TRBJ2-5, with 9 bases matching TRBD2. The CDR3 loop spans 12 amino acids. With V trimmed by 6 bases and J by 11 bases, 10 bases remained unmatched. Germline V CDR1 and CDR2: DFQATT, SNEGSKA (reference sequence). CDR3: CSARLADYGQYF. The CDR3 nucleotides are TGCAGTGCCCGACTAGCGGACTACGGGCAGTACTTC.

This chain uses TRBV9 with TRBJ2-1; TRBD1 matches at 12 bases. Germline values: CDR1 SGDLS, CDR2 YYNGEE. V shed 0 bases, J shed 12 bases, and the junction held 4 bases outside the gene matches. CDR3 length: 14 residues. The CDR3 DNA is TGTGCCAGCAGCGTAGGGGACAGGGGGCCGGTGCAGTTCTTC. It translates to CASSVGDRGPVQFF.

For the CDR3, the DNA is TGTGCCAGCAGCCTATCGTCCAATGAGCAGTTCTTC. Amino acid sequence: CASSLSSNEQFF. This rearrangement joins TRBV5-6 to TRBJ2-1; D ambiguous. This CDR3 comprises 12 residues. From germline, CDR1 is SGHDT and CDR2 YYEEEE. V was shortened by 4 bases and J by 6 bases, with 8 bases between the two germline ends.

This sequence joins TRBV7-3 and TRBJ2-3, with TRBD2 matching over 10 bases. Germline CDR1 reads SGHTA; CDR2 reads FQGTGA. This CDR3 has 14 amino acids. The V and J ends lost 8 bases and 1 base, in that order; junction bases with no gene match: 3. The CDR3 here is CASASGGGTDTQYF. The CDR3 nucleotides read TGTGCCAGCGCCAGCGGGGGGGGCACAGATACGCAGTATTTT. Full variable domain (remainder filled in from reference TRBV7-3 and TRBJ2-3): GAGVSQTPSNKVTEKGKYVELRCDPISGHTALYWYRQSLGQGPEFLIYFQGTGAADDSGLPNDRFFAVRPEGSVSTLKIQRTERGDSAVYLCASASGGGTDTQYFGPGTRLTVL.

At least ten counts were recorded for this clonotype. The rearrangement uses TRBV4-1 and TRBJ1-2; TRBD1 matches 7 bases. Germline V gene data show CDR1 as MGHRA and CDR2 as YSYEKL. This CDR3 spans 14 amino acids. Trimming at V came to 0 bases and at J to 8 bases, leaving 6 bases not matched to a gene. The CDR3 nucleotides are TGCGCCAGCAGCCAAGACAGGGGGTTATGGGGCTACACCTTC. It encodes CASSQDRGLWGYTF.

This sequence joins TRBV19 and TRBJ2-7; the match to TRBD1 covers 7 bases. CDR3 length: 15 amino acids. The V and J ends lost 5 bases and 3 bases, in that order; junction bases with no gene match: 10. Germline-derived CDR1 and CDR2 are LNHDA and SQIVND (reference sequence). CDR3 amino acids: CASSGPGQSVYEQYF. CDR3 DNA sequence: TGTGCCAGTAGTGGGCCGGGACAGAGCGTCTACGAGCAGTACTTC.

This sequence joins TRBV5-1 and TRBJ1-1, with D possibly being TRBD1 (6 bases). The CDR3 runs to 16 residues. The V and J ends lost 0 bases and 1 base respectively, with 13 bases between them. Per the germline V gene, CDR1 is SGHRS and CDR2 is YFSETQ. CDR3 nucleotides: TGCGCCAGCAGCTTGGGGCGGGACACTCGGAACACTGAAGCTTTCTTT. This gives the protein CASSLGRDTRNTEAFF.